The 18 T cell receptor beta chains below all came from one sample that was sequenced in a study of blood T cell repertoires in COVID-19. The data were produced by immunoSEQ multiplex PCR, yet TCRdb's version contains in-frame clones alone and is incomplete. The sample has about 160,000 clones, about 83% seen once. Sequencing input: peripheral blood. The source of these receptors is a woman in her 70s with COVID-19, enrolled during active disease.

This chain joins TRBV10-1 and TRBJ2-7; D might be TRBD1 (5 bases). Germline values: CDR1 WNHNN, CDR2 SYGVQD (reference sequence). The CDR3 is 14 residues long. Trimming took off 4 bases at V and 6 bases at J, with 16 bases between the two ends. CDR3 in DNA: TGCGCCAGCAGTGGAGGTTCAGGGAAGGGCGAGCAGTACTTC. Its translation: CASSGGSGKGEQYF.

J is TRBJ1-2 and V is TRBV5-1, with a possible D match to TRBD1 (5 bases). The V gene lost 5 bases and the J gene lost 13 bases, with 21 bases spanning the gap. This CDR3 contains 13 residues. From germline, CDR1 is SGHRS and CDR2 YFSETQ. As DNA, the CDR3 is TGCGCCAGCAGGCCGGTTTTAGGGGTTGCCAGCACCTTC. Its protein product is CASRPVLGVASTF.

The CDR3 region has the DNA TGCAGCGTTGACAGGGGGCGAACTGAAGCTTTCTTT. Its translation is CSVDRGRTEAFF. The chain has TRBV29-1 and TRBJ1-1; 8 positions agree with TRBD1. The J segment lost 5 bases and the V segment lost 3 bases, leaving 2 bases of the junction unmatched. There are 12 residues in the CDR3. CDR1 SQVTM and CDR2 ANQGSEA come from the germline V gene.

The J gene is TRBJ1-3, the V gene TRBV5-1; tentatively, D is TRBD1 (5 bases). CDR1 is SGHRS, CDR2 YFSETQ, per germline. CDR3 length: 17 amino acids. The germline V and J ends were trimmed by 0 bases and 0 bases, with 13 bases remaining between them. CDR3 DNA sequence: TGCGCCAGCAGCTTGGAACCCCAGACAGTCTCTGGAAACACCATATATTTT. It codes for CASSLEPQTVSGNTIYF.

In nucleotides, the CDR3 is TGTGCCAGCAGCGTAGCGGTTAGCGCGATACAAGAGACCCAGTACTTC. This codes for CASSVAVSAIQETQYF. V is TRBV9 and J is TRBJ2-5; TRBD2 is a possible D gene (5 bases). Germline lookup yields CDR1 SGDLS and CDR2 YYNGEE. This CDR3 comprises 16 residues. V lost 0 bases to trimming and J lost 2 bases, with 14 bases between them. The full variable domain, with the rest looked up from reference TRBV9 and TRBJ2-5, is DSGVTQTPKHLITATGQRVTLRCSPRSGDLSVYWYQQSLDQGLQFLIQYYNGEERAKGNILERFSAQQFPDLHSELNLSSLELGDSALYFCASSVAVSAIQETQYFGPGTRLLVL.

The V gene is TRBV28, the J gene TRBJ2-4; 7 nucleotides align to TRBD1. Germline CDR1 reads MDHEN; CDR2 reads SYDVKM. V gave up 8 bases and J gave up 0 bases; unmatched junction bases: 7. The CDR3 length is 15 residues. The CDR3 spells CASASQGIAKNIQYF. For the CDR3, the DNA is TGTGCCAGCGCATCACAGGGGATAGCCAAAAACATTCAGTACTTC.

This rearrangement joins TRBV7-2 to TRBJ2-2; 8 bases agree with TRBD1. The CDR3 contains 16 residues. After removal of 5 bases from V and 0 bases from J, the junction contained 5 bases not matched to a gene. Germline V lookup: CDR1 SGHTA, CDR2 FQGNSA. The CDR3 region is CASSPGTGSNTGELFF. The CDR3 nucleotides read TGTGCCAGCAGCCCTGGGACAGGATCGAACACCGGGGAGCTGTTTTTT.

The V call is TRBV18, the J call TRBJ1-2, with a possible D match to TRBD1 (5 bases). Germline CDR1 is KGHSH and CDR2 is LQKENI. The ends were cut back, 5 bases at V and 3 bases at J, with 10 bases in the middle. This CDR3 region has 13 residues. For the CDR3, the DNA is TGTGCCAGCTCAGCCGACAGATACTATGGCTACACCTTC. It codes for CASSADRYYGYTF.

The chain joins TRBV10-2 to TRBJ2-5; 11 bases are shared with TRBD2. The CDR3 covers 16 residues. Germline values: CDR1 WSHSY, CDR2 SAAADI. Trimming at V came to 4 bases and at J to 5 bases, leaving 9 bases not matched to a gene. CDR3 in DNA: TGCGCCAGCAGTGCATTTAGCGGGGGGGGAGGTGAGACCCAGTACTTC. As protein: CASSAFSGGGGETQYF.

V and J are TRBV19 and TRBJ2-2, with 10 bases matching TRBD2. This CDR3 comprises 15 residues. With V trimmed by 2 bases and J by 6 bases, 3 bases remained unmatched. Germline V gene data show CDR1 as LNHDA and CDR2 as SQIVND (reference sequence). The CDR3 region is CASSIIAGGPGELFF. CDR3 nucleotide sequence: TGTGCCAGTAGTATAATAGCGGGGGGCCCCGGGGAGCTGTTTTTT.

V gene TRBV6-5 combines with J gene TRBJ2-3, with a weak D call TRBD1 (6 bases). This CDR3 comprises 14 residues. Germline loops: CDR1 MNHEY, CDR2 SVGAGI. The V and J ends lost 10 bases and 2 bases respectively, with 16 bases between them. The CDR3 sequence is CATALDSYTDTQYF. The CDR3 region has the DNA TGTGCCACGGCGTTGGACAGTTACACAGATACGCAGTATTTT.

The V and J genes are TRBV29-1 and TRBJ2-1; 7 positions agree with TRBD1. The V segment lost 7 bases and the J segment 0 bases; nucleotides outside the gene matches: 15. This CDR3 has 17 amino acids. Germline V lookup: CDR1 SQVTM, CDR2 ANQGSEA. Here the CDR3 DNA reads TGCAGCGGTCACGGGACAGCTAAAATCAACTCCTACAATGAGCAGTTCTTC. Translating gives CSGHGTAKINSYNEQFF.

The V call is TRBV27, the J call TRBJ2-7, with D perhaps TRBD1 (6 bases). In germline, CDR1 is MNHEY, CDR2 SMNVEV (reference sequence). The V end lost 3 bases, the J end lost 3 bases, and 15 bases lay between the germline ends. This CDR3 contains 15 residues. CDR3 protein: CASSFARTAVYEQYF. CDR3 DNA: TGTGCCAGCAGTTTTGCCCGGACAGCAGTCTACGAGCAGTACTTC.

The J gene is TRBJ2-7, the V gene TRBV3-1 (or the pseudogene TRBV3-2); D is unresolved. The CDR3 is made up of 12 amino acids. Trimming left V 1 base short and J 12 bases short, with 13 bases between. Germline assignment: CDR1 LGHDT and CDR2 YNNKEL (reference sequence). The CDR3 region is CASSQGIPTLYF. CDR3 sequence (DNA): TGTGCCAGCAGCCAAGGGATCCCGACACTGTACTTC.

This chain connects TRBV6-1 to TRBJ1-5, with D uncertain. Germline V gene lookup returns CDR1 MNHNS and CDR2 SASEGT. Trimming took off 3 bases at V and 0 bases at J, with 6 bases between the two ends. This CDR3 is 14 amino acids long. The CDR3 region is CASSDPSSNQPQHF. As DNA, the CDR3 is TGTGCCAGCAGTGATCCCTCTAGCAATCAGCCCCAGCATTTT.

The V gene is TRBV3-1 (or the pseudogene TRBV3-2), the J gene TRBJ2-3, with 7 nucleotides matching TRBD2. Germline assignment: CDR1 LGHDT and CDR2 YNNKEL (reference sequence). J was trimmed by 1 base and V by 4 bases; bases with no gene match: 8. This CDR3 comprises 16 residues. This CDR3 reads CASSPEWAGGTDTQYF. CDR3 sequence (DNA): TGTGCCAGCAGCCCAGAGTGGGCGGGGGGCACAGATACGCAGTATTTT.

This clone has only a few counts. At the DNA level, this CDR3 is encoded by other sequences in the same sample as well. The chain joins TRBV2 to TRBJ1-5; D unresolved. Germline lookup yields CDR1 SNHLY and CDR2 FYNNEI. The CDR3 has 15 residues. V was trimmed by 2 bases and J by 0 bases, leaving 8 bases between them. CDR3 sequence: CASSERGISNQPQHF. CDR3 DNA: TGTGCCAGCAGTGAAAGAGGGATTAGCAATCAGCCCCAGCATTTT.

The chain has TRBV28 and TRBJ1-1; the D gene is possibly TRBD1 (5 bases). With 8 bases removed from V and 8 bases from J, the gap between germline ends came to 18 bases. Germline V gene lookup returns CDR1 MDHEN and CDR2 SYDVKM. The CDR3 runs 13 residues. Here the CDR3 reads CASLRAGWVEAFF. CDR3 coding DNA: TGTGCCAGCCTCCGGGCAGGGTGGGTGGAAGCTTTCTTT.